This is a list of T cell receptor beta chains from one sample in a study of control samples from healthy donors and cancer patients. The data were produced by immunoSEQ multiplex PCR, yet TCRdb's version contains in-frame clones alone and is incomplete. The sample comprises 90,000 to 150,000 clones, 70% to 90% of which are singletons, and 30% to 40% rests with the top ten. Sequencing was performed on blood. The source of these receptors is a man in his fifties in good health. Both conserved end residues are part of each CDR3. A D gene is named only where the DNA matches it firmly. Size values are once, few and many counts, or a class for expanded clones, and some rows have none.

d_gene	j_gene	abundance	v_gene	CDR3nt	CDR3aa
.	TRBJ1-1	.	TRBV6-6	TGTGCCAGCAGCGGACAGTCGAACACTGAAGCTTTCTTT	CASSGQSNTEAFF
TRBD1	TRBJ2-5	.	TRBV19	TGTGCCAGTAGTCCCCAGGGGGCCCGGGAGACCCAGTACTTC	CASSPQGARETQYF
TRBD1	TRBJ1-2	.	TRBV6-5	TGTGCCAGCAGCACGAACAGGGGGCAGGGCTATGGCTACACCTTC	CASSTNRGQGYGYTF
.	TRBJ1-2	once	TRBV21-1	TGTGCCAGCCCCCGACCCGATCCGAAGTCTAACTATGGCTACACCTTC	CASPRPDPKSNYGYTF
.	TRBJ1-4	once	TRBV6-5	TGTGCCAGCAGTTACTGGGGGCCAACTAATGAAAAACTGTTTTTT	CASSYWGPTNEKLFF
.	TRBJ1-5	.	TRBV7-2	TGTGCCAGCAGCGCCAGGACAGCAGGCAATCAGCCCCAGCATTTT	CASSARTAGNQPQHF
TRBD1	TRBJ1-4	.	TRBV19	TGTGCCAGTAGTCCCCGGTTCACAGGGGGTGAAAAACTGTTTTTT	CASSPRFTGGEKLFF
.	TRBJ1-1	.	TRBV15	TGTGCCACCAGCAGACTCCTGTCGGCGGGGGGCGACGTTAGGGCGAACACTGAAGCTTTCTTT	CATSRLLSAGGDVRANTEAFF
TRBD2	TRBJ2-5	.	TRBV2	TGTGCCACCTCTAGCGGGGTACAAGAGACCCAGTACTTC	CATSSGVQETQYF
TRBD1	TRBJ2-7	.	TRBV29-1	TGCAGCGTGGGACATTCGGACAGGGAAGGGAGTATCTTC	CSVGHSDREGSIF
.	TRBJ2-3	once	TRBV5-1	TGCGCCAGCAGTAGGGGACACAGCGGCACAGATACGCAGTATTTT	CASSRGHSGTDTQYF
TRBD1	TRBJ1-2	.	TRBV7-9	TGTGCCAGCAGCCCCTGGGACAGACGCTATGGCTACACCTTC	CASSPWDRRYGYTF
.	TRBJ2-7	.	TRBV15	TGTGCCACCAGCAGAGCTTCCCACGAGCAGTACTTC	CATSRASHEQYF
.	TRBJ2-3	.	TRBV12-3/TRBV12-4	TGTGCCAGCAGGGTGAGACCCACAGATACGCAGTATTTT	CASRVRPTDTQYF